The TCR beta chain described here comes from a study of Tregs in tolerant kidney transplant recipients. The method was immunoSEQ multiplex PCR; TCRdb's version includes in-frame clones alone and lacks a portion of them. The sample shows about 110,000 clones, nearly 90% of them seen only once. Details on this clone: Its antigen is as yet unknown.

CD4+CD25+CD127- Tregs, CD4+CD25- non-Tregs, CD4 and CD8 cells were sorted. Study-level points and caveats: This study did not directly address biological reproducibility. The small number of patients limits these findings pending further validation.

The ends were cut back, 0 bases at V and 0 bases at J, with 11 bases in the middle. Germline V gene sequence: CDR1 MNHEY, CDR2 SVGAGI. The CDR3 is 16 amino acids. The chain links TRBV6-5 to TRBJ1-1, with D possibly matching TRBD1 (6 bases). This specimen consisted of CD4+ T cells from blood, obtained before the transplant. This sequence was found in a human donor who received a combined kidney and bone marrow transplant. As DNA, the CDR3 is TGTGCCAGCAGTTACTCGACTGGACAGCTGAACACTGAAGCTTTCTTT. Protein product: CASSYSTGQLNTEAFF.